This TCR beta chain derives from a study of OX40 agonist ivuxolimab in advanced cancers. Background on the study: Ivuxolimab was delivered to patients intravenously every 2 weeks at doses spanning 0.01 to 10 mg/kg. The mean age was approximately 60 years, ranging from roughly 23 to 80, with around four fifths of participants male.

At baseline, cycle 4 day 1, and cycle 7 day 1, blood was sampled. Data came from immunoSEQ multiplex PCR; TCRdb stores just in-frame clones and leaves some out. The sample includes about 40,000 clones, 70% to 90% seen only once; the top ten take less than 20%. J gave up 0 bases and V 3 bases, and 14 bases lay outside the gene matches. The CDR3 sequence is 19 residues long. Germline lookup yields CDR1 GTSNPN and CDR2 SVGIG (reference sequence). V and J are TRBV30 and TRBJ2-7; 13 nucleotides align to TRBD2. This TCR derives from an adult with an advanced solid tumor such as melanoma, head and neck, liver or kidney cancer. The source was CD4+ or CD8+ T cells sorted from blood, collected in a trial of the OX40 agonist ivuxolimab. CDR3 in DNA: TGTGCCTGGAGCTCCTTCCTGACTAGCGGGGGGCCCCGCTCCTACGAGCAGTACTTC. Translated: CAWSSFLTSGGPRSYEQYF.